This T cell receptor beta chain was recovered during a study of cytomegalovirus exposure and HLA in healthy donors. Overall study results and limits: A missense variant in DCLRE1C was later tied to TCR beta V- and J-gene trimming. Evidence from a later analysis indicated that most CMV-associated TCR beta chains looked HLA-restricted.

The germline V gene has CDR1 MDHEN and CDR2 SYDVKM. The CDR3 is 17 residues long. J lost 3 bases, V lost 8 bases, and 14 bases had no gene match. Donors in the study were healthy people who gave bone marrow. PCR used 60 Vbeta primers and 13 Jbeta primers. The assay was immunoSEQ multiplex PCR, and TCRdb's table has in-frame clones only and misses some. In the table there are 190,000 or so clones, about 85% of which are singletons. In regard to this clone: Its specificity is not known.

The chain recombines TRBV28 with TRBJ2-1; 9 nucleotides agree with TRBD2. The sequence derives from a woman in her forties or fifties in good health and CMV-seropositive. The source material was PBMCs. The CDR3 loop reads CASWGEGRTSDYNEQFF. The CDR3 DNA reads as TGTGCCAGCTGGGGCGAGGGGAGGACTAGCGACTACAATGAGCAGTTCTTC.